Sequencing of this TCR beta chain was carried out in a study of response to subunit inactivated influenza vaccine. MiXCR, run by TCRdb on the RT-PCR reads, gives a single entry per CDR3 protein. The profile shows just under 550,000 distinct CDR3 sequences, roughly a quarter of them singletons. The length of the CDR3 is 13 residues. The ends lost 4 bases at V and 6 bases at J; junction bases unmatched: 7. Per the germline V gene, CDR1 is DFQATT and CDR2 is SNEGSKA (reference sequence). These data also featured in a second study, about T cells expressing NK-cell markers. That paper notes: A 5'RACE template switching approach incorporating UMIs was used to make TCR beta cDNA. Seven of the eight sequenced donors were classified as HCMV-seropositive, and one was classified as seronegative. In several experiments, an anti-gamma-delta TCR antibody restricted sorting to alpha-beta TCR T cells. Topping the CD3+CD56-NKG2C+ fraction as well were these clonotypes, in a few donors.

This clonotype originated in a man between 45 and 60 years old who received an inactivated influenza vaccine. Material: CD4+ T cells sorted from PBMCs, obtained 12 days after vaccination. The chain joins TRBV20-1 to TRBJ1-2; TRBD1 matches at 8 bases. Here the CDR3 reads CSATGTGKDGYTF. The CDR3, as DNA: TGCAGTGCTACCGGGACAGGAAAAGATGGCTACACCTTC.